This T cell receptor beta chain comes out of a study of blood T cell repertoires in COVID-19 (dated by TCRdb to 2018 to 2021). Study-wide context: Collaborator samples came from the United States, Italy and Spain and covered acute and convalescent phases of COVID-19. Samples were obtained from the ongoing ImmuneRACE study (first 160 participants) and from 1,254 subjects provided by 6 global collaborators. Deeply sampled blood TCRbeta repertoires from subjects exposed to, actively infected with, or recovered from COVID-19 were included in the dataset. HLA class I and class II types, where available, came from metadata supplied by the sample provider rather than from assay-based typing. Nearly every sample came with metadata listing a de-identified subject ID, COVID-19 status, age in years and sex. The repertoires were made available in a free public database intended to serve as a resource for research on the immune response to SARS-CoV-2. The prospective study material was composed of cDNA or gDNA derived from T cells, B-cell-depleted T cells, or PBMCs. Paper-wide results and their limitations: The quantity of clinical and demographic metadata differed by source and by participant and was supplied without curation.

TCRbeta CDR3 regions were amplified from genomic DNA using the immunoSEQ Assay, a bias-controlled multiplex PCR. The original methods were these. The number of nucleated cells in each sample was estimated from the amplification of reference gene primers within the assay. To quantify the absolute abundance of each unique TCRbeta CDR3 rearrangement, sequence reads were collapsed and filtered. Productive Simpson clonality was computed per sample as the square root of Simpson's diversity index over productive rearrangements. Sourced from immuneACCESS, this table was stored by TCRdb with only in-frame sequences that have V and J called. A share of the clones is absent; for the studies checked, an unresolved V gene accounts for under half, and the remainder has no known explanation. V, J and clone size reflect that table, while D and trimming were determined from the DNA. The sample includes approximately 66,000 clones, with roughly 86% observed a single time. Of the sample, roughly 6.9% falls within the top ten clones.

CDR1 KGHSH and CDR2 LQKENI were looked up in the germline V gene. The CDR3 spans 16 residues, from the cysteine through the phenylalanine. Just CDR3 DNA is preserved here, 48 bases in frame from base 1. V is shortened by 0 bases, J by 1 base, and the region joining them spans 12 bases. There are a few counts of this clone. This clone's antigen is unknown. The record has no base qualities; no much larger clone is one base away. Whole blood was collected in K2EDTA tubes by collaborating institutions according to the institutions' own protocols. For TCRbeta analysis, collaborators shipped samples in one of three forms: frozen whole blood, isolated PBMCs, or DNA extracted from either of those sample types.

Sequencing was carried out using peripheral blood. The clonotype was recovered from a man aged 45-60 years with active COVID-19. Recombination linked TRBV18 to TRBJ1-2; 6 matching bases give a weak D call of TRBD1. The nucleotide sequence reads TGTGCCAGCTCACCACCGGGGGGGGCCGTTAACTATGGCTACACCTTC. This yields the protein CASSPPGGAVNYGYTF.